The 21 T cell receptor beta chains listed next were all sequenced from one sample in a study of blood T cells in healthy people across ages. Through a sample-barcoded 5' primer and a J-beta primer mix, a second PCR was run for roughly 7 to 11 cycles. Using its own MiXCR run on the 5' RACE reads, TCRdb lists one record per CDR3 protein. The repertoire holds roughly 800,000 distinct CDR3 sequences, with roughly 60% as singletons. Sequences were obtained from blood. These receptors came from a young man in good health.

The gene calls are TRBV3-1 and TRBJ2-5, with D possibly matching TRBD2 (5 bases). CDR3 length: 13 amino acids. CDR1 is LGHDT, CDR2 YNNKEL, per germline (reference sequence). V dropped 0 bases and J dropped 7 bases, with 9 bases sitting between them. This CDR3 is CASSQERVGTQYF. The DNA of the CDR3 is TGTGCCAGCAGCCAAGAGAGGGTAGGGACCCAGTACTTC.

This clonotype appeared a few times. This rearrangement joins TRBV20-1 to TRBJ2-5; no clear D gene. The germline CDR1 and CDR2 sequences are DFQATT and SNEGSKA (reference sequence). The CDR3 runs to 11 residues. Trimming took 3 bases from V and 4 from J, leaving 6 bases between them. CDR3 residues: CSARSSETQYF. For the CDR3, the DNA is TGCAGTGCTAGGAGCTCAGAGACCCAGTACTTC.

This clonotype was seen ten or more times. The rearrangement links TRBV7-9 to TRBJ2-7; unclear D gene. Per germline, CDR1 SEHNR and CDR2 FQNEAQ (reference sequence). The CDR3 is 13 amino acids. V was trimmed by 3 bases and J by 3 bases, leaving 9 bases between them. DNA of the CDR3: TGTGCCAGCAGCTTTGACCGATACTACGAGCAGTACTTC. It specifies CASSFDRYYEQYF.

Concerning this clonotype: Compared with germline, one end of the junction differs, possibly owing to a read error. CDR3 region: CASSLDDSLYSEQFF. The CDR3 DNA sequence: TGTGCCAGCAGCTTAGACGACAGCCTATACAGTGAGCAGTTCTTC. V usage is TRBV13 and J usage is TRBJ2-1, with a possible D match to TRBD1 (5 bases). CDR1 PRHDT and CDR2 FYEKMQ come from the germline V gene (reference sequence). The CDR3 loop spans 15 amino acids.

The chain carries TRBV6-5 and TRBJ2-3; TRBD1 might be the D (5 bases). The germline V and J ends were trimmed by 1 base and 4 bases, with 12 bases remaining between them. This CDR3 is built from 15 residues. Germline lookup yields CDR1 MNHEY and CDR2 SVGAGI. The CDR3 is CASSYFLGAPDTQYF. In DNA form, the CDR3 reads TGTGCCAGCAGTTACTTTTTAGGGGCCCCAGATACGCAGTATTTT.

Of note for this clonotype: A much larger clone lies one base from this, so it may be a read error. The V and J genes are TRBV6-1 and TRBJ2-7; D could derive from TRBD1 or TRBD2 (7 bases each). The CDR3 is made up of 15 amino acids. Germline CDR1 is MNHNS and CDR2 is SASEGT. The CDR3 coding sequence is TGTACCAGCAGTGAAGGGGGGGACAGCTCCTACGAGCAGTACTTC. It specifies CTSSEGGDSSYEQYF.

The table lists this clonotype with a few counts. The rearrangement links TRBV12-3 or TRBV12-4 to TRBJ2-5; D is ambiguous. CDR3 length equals 12 residues. V lost 3 bases and J lost 1, with 3 bases in between. The CDR3 is CASSFTQETQYF. The CDR3 nucleotides are TGTGCCAGCAGTTTTACCCAAGAGACCCAGTACTTC.

V is TRBV2 and J is TRBJ2-4; TRBD1 might be the D (5 bases). Germline CDR1 and CDR2: SNHLY and FYNNEI. The V end was cut by 9 bases, the J end by 1 base, with 16 bases between. This CDR3 region has 15 residues. DNA of the CDR3: TGTGCCAGAGAAGACAGAGGTTTCGCCAAAAACATTCAGTACTTC. Translating it yields CAREDRGFAKNIQYF.

This clonotype was picked up one time. CDR3 coding DNA: TGTGCCTGGGAGCGGGACCCCACAGATACGCAGTATTTT. Translated, it gives CAWERDPTDTQYF. The J gene is TRBJ2-3, the V gene TRBV30, with TRBD2 identical over 7 bases. The CDR3 loop spans 13 amino acids. V dropped 5 bases and J dropped 2; count of bases not matched to a gene: 4. Looked up from germline, CDR1 is GTSNPN and CDR2 is SVGIG (reference sequence). Looking up the rest from reference TRBV30 and TRBJ2-3 gives the full variable domain: SQTIHQWPATLVQPVGSPLSLECTVEGTSNPNLYWYRQAAGRGLQLLFYSVGIGQISSEVPQNLSASRPQDRQFILSSKKLLLSDSGFYLCAWERDPTDTQYFGPGTRLTVL.

This chain joins TRBV12-3 or TRBV12-4 and TRBJ2-3, with 12 bases that match TRBD2. With 5 bases clipped from V and 6 bases from J, the junction kept 3 bases outside the gene matches. The CDR3 runs to 14 residues. The CDR3 loop is CASSVGLAGDTQYF. The CDR3 DNA reads TGTGCCAGCAGTGTAGGACTAGCGGGGGATACGCAGTATTTT.

V gene TRBV28 combines with J gene TRBJ2-7; D call uncertain. In germline, CDR1 is MDHEN, CDR2 SYDVKM. The CDR3 covers 13 residues. V dropped 7 bases and J dropped 2 bases, with 12 bases sitting between them. CDR3 protein: CASNLYSTYEQYF. The CDR3 coding sequence is TGTGCCAGCAATCTTTATAGTACCTACGAGCAGTACTTC.

This clonotype was seen a handful of times. V gene TRBV28 combines with J gene TRBJ2-1, with 9 bases that match TRBD2. The J segment lost 4 bases and the V segment lost 6 bases, leaving 10 bases of the junction unmatched. The CDR3 is made up of 16 amino acids. Germline-derived CDR1 and CDR2 are MDHEN and SYDVKM. CDR3 loop: CASSYPPSGAYNEQFF. In DNA form, the CDR3 reads TGTGCCAGCAGCTACCCCCCTAGCGGGGCTTACAATGAGCAGTTCTTC. Filled out from reference TRBV28 and TRBJ2-1, the complete variable domain reads DVKVTQSSRYLVKRTGEKVFLECVQDMDHENMFWYRQDPGLGLRLIYFSYDVKMKEKGDIPEGYSVSREKKERFSLILESASTNQTSMYLCASSYPPSGAYNEQFFGPGTRLTVL.

The J gene is TRBJ1-6, the V gene TRBV2; D is unresolved. Trimming cost V 3 bases and J 6 bases, with 3 bases left between them. Germline CDR1 reads SNHLY; CDR2 reads FYNNEI. The CDR3 is made up of 12 amino acids. The CDR3 region has the DNA TGTGCCAGCAGTGAGATTAATTCACCCCTCCACTTT. Translation: CASSEINSPLHF.

The rearrangement uses TRBV4-1 and TRBJ2-3; 7 nucleotides agree with TRBD2. There are 16 residues in the CDR3. The V gene's germline CDR1 is MGHRA and CDR2 YSYEKL. V lost 0 bases, J lost 0 bases, and 3 bases stayed unmatched. The CDR3 bases are TGCGCCAGCAGCCAAGATCCCGGGGGGAGCACAGATACGCAGTATTTT. This translates into CASSQDPGGSTDTQYF.

The V gene is TRBV11-2, the J gene TRBJ1-1; D is ambiguous. Trimming removed 4 bases at V and 0 bases at J, with 15 bases between. This CDR3 is built from 16 residues. The V gene's germline CDR1 is SGHAT and CDR2 FQNNGV. The CDR3 nucleotides read TGTGCCAGCAGCTCCCTAAAGGTCGGATTGAACACTGAAGCTTTCTTT. This codes for CASSSLKVGLNTEAFF.

At least ten counts were recorded for this clonotype. The genes are TRBV20-1 and TRBJ2-1; 7 nucleotides line up with TRBD2. V was clipped by 6 bases and J by 6 bases; unmatched bases: 11. CDR3 length: 14 amino acids. Per the germline V gene, CDR1 is DFQATT and CDR2 is SNEGSKA (reference sequence). CDR3 region: CSAELWTSSNEQFF. The CDR3 bases are TGCAGTGCGGAACTATGGACTAGTTCCAATGAGCAGTTCTTC.

The chain carries TRBV7-8 and TRBJ2-6, with 7 bases lining up with TRBD1. Germline CDR1 is SGHVS and CDR2 is FQNEAQ. The CDR3 has 19 amino acids. V was clipped by 5 bases and J by 0 bases; unmatched bases: 13. CDR3 in DNA: TGTGCCAGCAGCCGATCCCCGCGGACAGGCTACTCTGGGGCCAACGTCCTGACTTTC. This sequence encodes CASSRSPRTGYSGANVLTF. The whole variable domain, remainder taken from reference TRBV7-8 and TRBJ2-6, is GAGVSQSPRYKVAKRGQDVALRCDPISGHVSLFWYQQALGQGPEFLTYFQNEAQLDKSGLPSDRFFAERPEGSVSTLKIQRTQQEDSAVYLCASSRSPRTGYSGANVLTFGAGSRLTVL.

This chain uses TRBV20-1 with TRBJ2-1, with TRBD2 matching 10 bases. The germline CDR1 and CDR2 sequences are DFQATT and SNEGSKA (reference sequence). This CDR3 is 21 amino acids long. Trimming at V came to 2 bases and at J to 3 bases, leaving 22 bases not matched to a gene. The CDR3 DNA reads as TGCAGTGCTAGATCTCCCTCCGCTAGCGGGAGTAATGGAGGGGTCTACAATGAGCAGTTCTTC. It yields the protein CSARSPSASGSNGGVYNEQFF.

J is TRBJ1-1 and V is TRBV5-5, with D uncertain. Germline V CDR1 and CDR2: SGHKS, YYEKEE (reference sequence). The CDR3 has 16 amino acids. Trimming pared 3 bases from V and 0 bases from J, leaving 15 bases between. CDR3 sequence (DNA): TGTGCCAGCAGCTGGCCAATGAGGAGCTTGAACACTGAAGCTTTCTTT. This codes for CASSWPMRSLNTEAFF. The full variable domain, completed using reference TRBV5-5 and TRBJ1-1, is DAGVTQSPTHLIKTRGQQVTLRCSPISGHKSVSWYQQVLGQGPQFIFQYYEKEERGRGNFPDRFSARQFPNYSSELNVNALLLGDSALYLCASSWPMRSLNTEAFFGQGTRLTVV.

Turning to this clonotype: Sequence at one end of the junction differs from germline and may be a read error. This sequence joins TRBV7-3 and TRBJ1-1; TRBD1 matches 8 bases. The CDR3 runs 15 residues. Germline V gene data show CDR1 as SGHTA and CDR2 as FQGTGA. The CDR3 here is CASSPSGQGNTEAFF. DNA of the CDR3: TGCGCCAGCAGCCCCAGCGGACAGGGGAACACTGAAGCTTTCTTT.

V is TRBV28 and J is TRBJ2-7; TRBD1 might be the D (6 bases). The last part of the DNA fits TRBJ2-4 better; the J call may be wrong. Germline lookup yields CDR1 MDHEN and CDR2 SYDVKM. This CDR3 is 15 amino acids long. For the CDR3, the DNA is TGTGCCAGCAGCTTCCTTCGGGACATAAGGGGCATTCAGTACTTC. It translates to CASSFLRDIRGIQYF.